This TCR beta chain was observed in a study of blood T cell repertoires in COVID-19. Study background: Acute and convalescent COVID-19 specimens originated in the United States, Italy and Spain. The cDNA or gDNA used as material had been derived from T cells, B-cell-depleted T cells, or PBMCs.

Per the original methods: Reference gene primer amplification yielded estimated nucleated cell counts. Sequencing used immunoSEQ multiplex PCR; TCRdb keeps in-frame clones, though not all of them. V and J calls and clone size are given by that table; D and trimming were obtained from the DNA. The table has approximately 110,000 clones, about 85% seen once. The CDR3 consists of 16 residues. The germline gives CDR1 LNHDA, CDR2 SQIVND (reference sequence). Trimming left V 6 bases short and J 0 bases short, with 14 bases between. The TCR comes from a middle-aged man with acute or convalescent COVID-19. The sample consisted of peripheral blood. This sequence joins TRBV19 and TRBJ2-2; possibly TRBD2 for D (6 bases). The CDR3 DNA follows: TGTGCCAGTAGGGTCCCGGGACTGACGAACACCGGGGAGCTGTTTTTT. Its protein product is CASRVPGLTNTGELFF.